This TCR beta chain was recovered during a study of T-cell memory formation after mild COVID-19 (dated by TCRdb to the early 2020s). With regard to the full study: TCR sequence clusters from the two donors were found to be largely donor specific. Two young, previously healthy adult volunteers made up the cohort, one male and one female. Longitudinal TCRalpha and TCRbeta repertoire sequencing tracked T-cell clones expanding and contracting after mild COVID-19 in a couple of donors. General findings and caveats noted by the study authors: Whether the second-wave clones peaking on day 37 were SARS-CoV-2 specific was not confirmed. The study included only a couple of mild cases, and larger cohorts that include severe cases with pre-infection samples were judged to be necessary. Some responding clones were detected in pre-infection memory, suggesting pre-existing cross-reactive memory T cells joined the SARS-CoV-2 response. Clones that contracted from day 15 to 85 showed balanced CD4/CD8 phenotypes, whereas a second wave of clones that expanded from day 15 to 37 leaned towards CD4+. Contracting CD4+ clones were found mainly in CM and EM memory subsets, while CD8+ clones were enriched in EMRA.

This clonotype has only a few counts. This receptor's antigen is unknown. Per-base qualities were not stored, and no clone one base away is much larger. Sequenced on an Illumina NovaSeq 6000. Using 5'RACE with constant-segment primers, TCRalpha and TCRbeta cDNA libraries were constructed, with sample barcodes and unique molecular identifiers added in the process. Trizol reagent was used to extract RNA from every sample. Libraries were amplified in two PCR steps, with a second sample barcode and Illumina TruSeq adapters added in the second step. Sequencing of the libraries was done on an Illumina NovaSeq, producing 2 x 150 bp paired-end reads. Regarding the original processing steps: The reads were demultiplexed and collapsed into UMI-guided consensus sequences using migec v1.2.7. Using mixcr v2.1.11, UMI consensuses were aligned to TRA and TRB V and J templates and then assembled into clonotypes. A clonotype was counted as expanded or contracted only when both edgeR and NoisET called the clonotype significant, with the noise models trained on biological replicates. For edgeR calls, a false discovery rate-adjusted p below 0.01 and a log2 fold-change threshold of 1 were applied. PCA with hierarchical clustering of max-normalized trajectories of the 1000 most abundant clonotypes was used as exploratory dynamics analysis. Separately sequenced CD4+ and CD8+ repertoires were used to assign the CD4 or CD8 phenotype of responding clones. Using fastp trimming at Q25 and MiXCR clonotype assembly, TCRdb reanalyzed the public sequencing data and kept in-frame beta chains. Each entry merges the rows of one CDR3 protein and shows their most common DNA and genes. TCRdb, not the authors, supplied the V and J calls. This sample holds 430,000 or so distinct CDR3 sequences; approximately 25% were observed only once. The ten biggest clones cover approximately 12% of the sample.

The junction carries 14 bases between V and J, which are trimmed by 7 bases and 4 bases respectively. Measured from the cysteine to the phenylalanine, the CDR3 is 13 residues long. The retained sequence is limited to the CDR3, 39 bases, with the frame set at the first base. Looking up the germline V gene yields CDR1 MNHEY and CDR2 SVGEGT. Ficoll-Paque density gradient centrifugation was used to isolate PBMCs. The V gene is TRBV6-2 or TRBV6-3 and the J gene is TRBJ2-7; the D gene assignment is ambiguous. The sequence came from an adult woman who had mild COVID-19 (a few samples of this study predate the infection). The sample titles of this study are shuffled in the database, so cell type and time point are left out; the donor was told from shared clones. Specimen: PBMCs or a T cell subset sorted from them (not recorded which). CDR3 loop: CASTRTYGYEQYF. The sequenced DNA: TGTGCCAGCACTAGGACCTACGGATACGAGCAGTACTTC.